Listed below are T cell receptor beta chains from one sample, sequenced in a study of OX40 agonist ivuxolimab in advanced cancers. Repertoires were generated with immunoSEQ multiplex PCR, while TCRdb's copy carries only in-frame clones and drops some. The sample holds about 28,000 clones, around 85% seen once. The material sequenced was CD4+ or CD8+ T cells sorted from blood, taken in a trial of the OX40 agonist ivuxolimab. Source of these receptors: an adult with an advanced solid tumor such as melanoma, head and neck, liver or kidney cancer. The CDR3 runs from the conserved cysteine through the conserved F or W. A D gene is named only where the DNA matches it firmly. Rows may omit the clone size; those that give it use once, few, many or a size class.

CDR3 length | J gene | D gene | clone size | V gene | CDR3 protein | CDR3 DNA
13 | TRBJ1-6 | . | medium-sized | TRBV27 | CASSIGTGSPLHF | TGTGCCAGCAGTATCGGGACCGGTTCACCCCTCCACTTT
13 | TRBJ1-2 | TRBD1 | . | TRBV5-1 | CASSFGQGRGYTF | TGCGCCAGCAGCTTTGGACAGGGGAGGGGCTACACCTTC
16 | TRBJ2-7 | . | . | TRBV7-2 | CASSPNEASAAYEQYF | TGTGCCAGCAGCCCTAACGAGGCTAGCGCCGCCTACGAGCAGTACTTC
17 | TRBJ1-6 | TRBD1 | . | TRBV9 | CASSRGGQASYNSPLHF | TGTGCCAGCAGCCGAGGGGGACAGGCTTCATATAATTCACCCCTCCACTTT
17 | TRBJ2-2 | TRBD2 | . | TRBV9 | CASSVSLAGENTGELFF | TGTGCCAGCAGCGTTAGTCTAGCGGGGGAGAACACCGGGGAGCTGTTTTTT
16 | TRBJ2-3 | . | . | TRBV4-1 | CASSQVAETNTDTQYF | TGCGCCAGCAGCCAAGTGGCAGAGACAAACACAGATACGCAGTATTTT
15 | TRBJ2-7 | TRBD2 | . | TRBV19 | CASSETSGNSYEQYF | TGTGCCAGTAGCGAGACTAGCGGGAACTCCTACGAGCAGTACTTC
13 | TRBJ2-7 | TRBD2 | . | TRBV5-6 | CASSSGGLGEQYF | TGTGCCAGCAGCTCGGGGGGACTGGGCGAGCAGTACTTC
15 | TRBJ1-2 | . | . | TRBV7-8 | CASSLGAGRADGYTF | TGTGCCAGCAGCTTAGGAGCAGGGAGGGCCGATGGCTACACCTTC
15 | TRBJ2-2 | TRBD1 | . | TRBV13 | CASTLGTGLTGELFF | TGTGCCAGCACCCTAGGGACAGGGCTCACCGGGGAGCTGTTTTTT
14 | TRBJ2-3 | . | once | TRBV9 | CASSDPREQATQYF | TGTGCCAGCAGCGACCCCCGGGAGCAGGCTACGCAGTATTTT
13 | TRBJ1-3 | . | . | TRBV11-3 | CASSLGTGNTIYF | TGTGCCAGCAGCTTGGGGACAGGAAACACCATATATTTT
12 | TRBJ1-1 | . | once | TRBV7-3 | CASSLTGPAAFF | TGTGCCAGCAGCTTAACGGGCCCCGCGGCTTTCTTT
12 | TRBJ2-7 | . | . | TRBV30 | CAWSPNGYEQYF | TGTGCCTGGAGTCCCAACGGGTACGAGCAGTACTTC
15 | TRBJ2-5 | TRBD2 | . | TRBV7-6 | CASSPRGAEEETQYF | TGTGCCAGCAGCCCGCGGGGGGCCGAGGAGGAGACCCAGTACTTC
15 | TRBJ2-7 | . | large | TRBV4-1 | CASSQEGTGISEQYF | TGCGCCAGCAGCCAAGAGGGCACGGGTATTTCCGAGCAGTACTTC
13 | TRBJ2-1 | . | . | TRBV4-3 | CASSQRVDNEQFF | TGCGCCAGCAGCCAGCGGGTTGACAATGAGCAGTTCTTC
16 | TRBJ2-5 | TRBD2 | medium-sized | TRBV9 | CASSAPLAGDQETQYF | TGTGCCAGCAGCGCGCCACTAGCGGGGGACCAAGAGACCCAGTACTTC
12 | TRBJ2-1 | TRBD1 | . | TRBV6-5 | CASSYEGQGKFF | TGTGCCAGCAGTTATGAGGGACAGGGAAAGTTCTTC